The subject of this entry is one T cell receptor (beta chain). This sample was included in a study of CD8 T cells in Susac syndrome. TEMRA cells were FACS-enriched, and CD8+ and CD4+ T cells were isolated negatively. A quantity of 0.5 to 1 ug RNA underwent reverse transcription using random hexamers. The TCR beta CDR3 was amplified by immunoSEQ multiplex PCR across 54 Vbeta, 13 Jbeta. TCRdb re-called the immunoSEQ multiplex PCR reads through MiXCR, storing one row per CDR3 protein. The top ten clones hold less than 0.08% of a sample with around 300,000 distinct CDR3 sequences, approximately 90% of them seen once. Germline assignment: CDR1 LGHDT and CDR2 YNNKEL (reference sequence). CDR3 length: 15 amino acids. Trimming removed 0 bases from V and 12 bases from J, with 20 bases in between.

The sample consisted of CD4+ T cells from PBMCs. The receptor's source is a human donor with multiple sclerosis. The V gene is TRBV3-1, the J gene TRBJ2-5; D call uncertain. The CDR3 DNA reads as TGTGCCAGCAGCCAAGACTTGCGAGCCCCTCAAAGGGAGTACTTC. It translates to CASSQDLRAPQREYF.